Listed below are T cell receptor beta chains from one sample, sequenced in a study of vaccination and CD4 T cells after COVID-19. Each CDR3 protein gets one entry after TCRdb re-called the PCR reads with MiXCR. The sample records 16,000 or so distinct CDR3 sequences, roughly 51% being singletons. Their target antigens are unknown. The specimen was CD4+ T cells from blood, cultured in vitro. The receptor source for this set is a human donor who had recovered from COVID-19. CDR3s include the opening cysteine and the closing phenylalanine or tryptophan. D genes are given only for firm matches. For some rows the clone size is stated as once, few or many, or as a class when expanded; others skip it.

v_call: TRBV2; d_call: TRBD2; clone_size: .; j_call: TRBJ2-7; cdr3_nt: TGTGCCAGCAGACCCGGGACTAGCGCTCCCTACGAGCAGTACTTC; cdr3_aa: CASRPGTSAPYEQYF
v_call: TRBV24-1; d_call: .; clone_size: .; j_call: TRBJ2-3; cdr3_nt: TGTGCCACCAGTGATTTGCATGGTGGACCGAATACGCAGTATTTT; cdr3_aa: CATSDLHGGPNTQYF
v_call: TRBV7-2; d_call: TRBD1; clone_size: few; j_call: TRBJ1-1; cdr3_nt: TGTGCCAGCAGCTCGCAGGGGGCGCGGTACACTGAAGCTTTCTTT; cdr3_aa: CASSSQGARYTEAFF
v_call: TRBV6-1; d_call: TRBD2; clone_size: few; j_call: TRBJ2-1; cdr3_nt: TGTGCCAGCAGCTGGACTAGCGACTACAATGAGCAGTTCTTC; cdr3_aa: CASSWTSDYNEQFF
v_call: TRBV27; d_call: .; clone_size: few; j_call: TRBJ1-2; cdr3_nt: TGTGCCAGCAGTGCTGGAGGGTTTAACTATGGCTACACCTTC; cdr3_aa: CASSAGGFNYGYTF
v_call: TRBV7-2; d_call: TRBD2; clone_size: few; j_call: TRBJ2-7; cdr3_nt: TGTGCCAGCAGCCGCCGGACTAGCGAAGGCGAGCAGTACTTC; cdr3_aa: CASSRRTSEGEQYF
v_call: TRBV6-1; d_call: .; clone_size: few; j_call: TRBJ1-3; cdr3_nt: TGTGCCAGCAGTGAAGCCAGGGGTGGAAACACCATATATTTT; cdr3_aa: CASSEARGGNTIYF
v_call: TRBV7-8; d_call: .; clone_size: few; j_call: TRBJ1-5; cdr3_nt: TGTGCCAGCAGCTTAGTAGGGATTAGCAATCAGCCCCAGCATTTT; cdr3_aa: CASSLVGISNQPQHF
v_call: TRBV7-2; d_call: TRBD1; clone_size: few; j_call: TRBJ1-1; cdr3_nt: TGTGCCAGCAGCTTACCGGAGGGGGCGCGCACTGAAGCTTTCTTT; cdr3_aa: CASSLPEGARTEAFF
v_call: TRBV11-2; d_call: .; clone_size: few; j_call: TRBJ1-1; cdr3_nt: TGTGCCAGCAGCTTAGTAGACAGCTTTGAAGCTTTCTTT; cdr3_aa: CASSLVDSFEAFF
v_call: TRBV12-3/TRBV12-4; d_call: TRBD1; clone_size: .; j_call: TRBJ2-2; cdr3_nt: TGTGCCAGCACTGCGACAGGGGGCGGCGGGGAGCTGTTTTTT; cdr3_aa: CASTATGGGGELFF
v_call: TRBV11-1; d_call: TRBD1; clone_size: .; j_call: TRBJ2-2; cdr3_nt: TGTGCCAGCAGCAGGGACAGGGTGAACACCGGGGAGCTGTTTTTT; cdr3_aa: CASSRDRVNTGELFF
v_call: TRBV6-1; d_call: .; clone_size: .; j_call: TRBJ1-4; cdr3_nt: TGTGCCAGCAGTCGGACAGCTAGTAATGAAAAACTGTTTTTT; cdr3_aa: CASSRTASNEKLFF
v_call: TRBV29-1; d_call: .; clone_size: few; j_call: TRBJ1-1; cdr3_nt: TGCAGCGTTGTAGGGGTCGGTGTTAACACTGAAGCTTTCTTT; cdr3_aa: CSVVGVGVNTEAFF
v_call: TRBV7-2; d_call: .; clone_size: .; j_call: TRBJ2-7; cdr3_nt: TGTGCCAGCAGCTTCGGGAGTTCCAACGAGCAGTACTTC; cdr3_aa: CASSFGSSNEQYF
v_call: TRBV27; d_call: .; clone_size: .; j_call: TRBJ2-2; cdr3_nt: TGTGCCAGCAGTCCATGGGGGAAGAACACCGGGGAGCTGTTTTTT; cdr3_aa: CASSPWGKNTGELFF
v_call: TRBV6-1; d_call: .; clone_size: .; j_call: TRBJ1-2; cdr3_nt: TGTGCCAGCTCTACAGGGATAAGCTATGGCTACACCTTC; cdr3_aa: CASSTGISYGYTF
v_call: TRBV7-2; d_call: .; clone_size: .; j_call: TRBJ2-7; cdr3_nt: TGTGCCAGCAGCTCTGACTACTTTTCCGGGCTCTCCTACGAGCAGTACTTC; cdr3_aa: CASSSDYFSGLSYEQYF
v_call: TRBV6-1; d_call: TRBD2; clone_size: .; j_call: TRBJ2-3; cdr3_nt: TGTGCCAGCCAACGGGAGGGACCAAGCACAGATACGCAGTATTTT; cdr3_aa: CASQREGPSTDTQYF
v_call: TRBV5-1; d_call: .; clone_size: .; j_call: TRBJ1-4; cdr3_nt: TGCGCCAGCAGCGGCGGGGGGACTAATGAAAAACTGTTTTTT; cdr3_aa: CASSGGGTNEKLFF
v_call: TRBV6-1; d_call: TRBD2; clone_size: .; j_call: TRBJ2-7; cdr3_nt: TGTGCCAGCGGAAGAGGAGCGGGGCTCTACGAGCAGTACTTC; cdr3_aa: CASGRGAGLYEQYF
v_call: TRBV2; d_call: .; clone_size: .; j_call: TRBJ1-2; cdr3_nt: TGTGCCAGCCCGGGGGGCATCAGCTATGGCTACACCTTC; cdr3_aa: CASPGGISYGYTF
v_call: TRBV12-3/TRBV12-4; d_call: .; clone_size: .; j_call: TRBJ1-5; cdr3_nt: TGTGCCAGCTCGGAAGGGAATCAGCCCCAGCATTTT; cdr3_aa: CASSEGNQPQHF
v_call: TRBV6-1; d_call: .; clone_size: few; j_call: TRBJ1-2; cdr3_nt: TGTGCCAGCAGTATCGACGAGGGCTATGGCTACACCTTC; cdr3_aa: CASSIDEGYGYTF
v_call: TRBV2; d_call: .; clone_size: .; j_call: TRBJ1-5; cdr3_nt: TGTGCCAGCAGTGAAGGCCAGAATAGCAATCAGCCCCAGCATTTT; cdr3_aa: CASSEGQNSNQPQHF
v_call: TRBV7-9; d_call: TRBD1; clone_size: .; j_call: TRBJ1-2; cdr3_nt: TGTGCCAGCAGCCCAGGACAGGGTTACGGCTACACCTTC; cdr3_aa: CASSPGQGYGYTF
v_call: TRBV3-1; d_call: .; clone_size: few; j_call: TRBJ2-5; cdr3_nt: TGTGCCAGCAGCCAAGGGCGACCGACCCAGTACTTC; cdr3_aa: CASSQGRPTQYF
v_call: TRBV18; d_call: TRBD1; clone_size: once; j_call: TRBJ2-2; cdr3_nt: TGTGCCAGCTCACGGGACAGGGACACCGGGGAGCTGTTTTTT; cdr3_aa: CASSRDRDTGELFF
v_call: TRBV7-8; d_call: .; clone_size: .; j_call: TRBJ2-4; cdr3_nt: TGTGCCAGCAGCTTGGACGGGGGAGCCAAAAACATTCAGTACTTC; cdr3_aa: CASSLDGGAKNIQYF
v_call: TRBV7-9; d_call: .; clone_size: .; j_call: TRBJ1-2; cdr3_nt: TGTGCCAGCAGCTTACCGATTCACTATGGCTACACCTTC; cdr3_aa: CASSLPIHYGYTF
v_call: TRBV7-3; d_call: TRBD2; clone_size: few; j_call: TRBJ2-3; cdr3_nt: TGTGCCAGCAGCTTACTAGCGGATACAGATACGCAGTATTTT; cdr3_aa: CASSLLADTDTQYF
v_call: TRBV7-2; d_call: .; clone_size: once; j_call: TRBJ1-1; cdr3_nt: TGTGCCAGCAGCCCGGGTCCGAGAACAGGTGAAGCTTTCTTT; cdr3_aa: CASSPGPRTGEAFF